These T cell receptor beta chains were read from a single sample in a study of CD8 T cells in ankylosing spondylitis. TCRdb analysed the 5' RACE reads with MiXCR anew, one entry per CDR3 protein. The repertoire has approximately 240,000 distinct CDR3 sequences, 20% to 30% of them found once; the top ten carry more than 0.6%. Sequenced: blood, either unsorted or a sorted T cell fraction (not recorded which). The receptors come from a male donor with ankylosing spondylitis or in good health (not recorded which). CDR3s include the opening cysteine and the closing phenylalanine or tryptophan. The order of the fields is CDR3 length, V gene, J gene, D gene, clone size, CDR3 protein, CDR3 DNA. The D gene is left open where the match is weak. Clone size appears in some rows only: once, few, many, or a class for an expanded clone.

len: 16; v_gene: TRBV7-3; j_gene: TRBJ2-3; d_gene: TRBD2; abundance: NA; CDR3aa: CASSPSLAASTDTQYF; CDR3nt: TGTGCCAGCAGTCCCTCTCTAGCGGCCAGCACAGATACGCAGTATTTT
len: 14; v_gene: TRBV11-1; j_gene: TRBJ2-5; d_gene: NA; abundance: many; CDR3aa: CASSLATVQETQYF; CDR3nt: TGTGCCAGCAGCTTAGCGACGGTACAAGAGACCCAGTACTTC
len: 13; v_gene: TRBV5-6; j_gene: TRBJ2-3; d_gene: NA; abundance: once; CDR3aa: CAISQALVCTQYF; CDR3nt: TGTGCCATCAGCCAAGCGCTGGTCTGTACGCAGTATTTT
len: 15; v_gene: TRBV20-1; j_gene: TRBJ2-2; d_gene: TRBD2; abundance: NA; CDR3aa: CSARRTSIDTGELFF; CDR3nt: TGCAGTGCTAGAAGGACTAGCATCGACACCGGGGAGCTGTTTTTT
len: 13; v_gene: TRBV9; j_gene: TRBJ1-2; d_gene: TRBD1; abundance: many; CDR3aa: CASNRDSNYGYTF; CDR3nt: TGTGCCAGCAACCGGGACAGTAACTATGGCTACACCTTC
len: 14; v_gene: TRBV12-5; j_gene: TRBJ2-5; d_gene: TRBD1; abundance: few; CDR3aa: CASGLSGGEETQYF; CDR3nt: TGTGCTAGTGGTTTGTCAGGGGGCGAAGAGACCCAGTACTTC
len: 14; v_gene: TRBV12-3/TRBV12-4; j_gene: TRBJ1-2; d_gene: NA; abundance: many; CDR3aa: CASSLWERANGYTF; CDR3nt: TGTGCCAGCAGTTTGTGGGAAAGGGCCAACGGCTACACCTTC
len: 13; v_gene: TRBV20-1; j_gene: TRBJ1-2; d_gene: NA; abundance: few; CDR3aa: CSAPSTQNYGYTF; CDR3nt: TGCAGTGCCCCGAGTACGCAAAATTATGGCTACACCTTC
len: 16; v_gene: TRBV12-3/TRBV12-4; j_gene: TRBJ2-7; d_gene: TRBD2; abundance: NA; CDR3aa: CASSLEGLAGAYEQYF; CDR3nt: TGTGCCAGCAGTTTGGAGGGACTAGCGGGGGCCTACGAGCAGTACTTC
len: 14; v_gene: TRBV10-3; j_gene: TRBJ2-1; d_gene: TRBD2; abundance: many; CDR3aa: CAISERRESNEQFF; CDR3nt: TGTGCCATCAGTGAGCGGCGGGAGAGCAATGAGCAGTTCTTC
len: 17; v_gene: TRBV5-4; j_gene: TRBJ2-5; d_gene: NA; abundance: many; CDR3aa: CASSITRGSSGWETQYF; CDR3nt: TGTGCCAGCAGCATCACTAGGGGGAGTTCGGGATGGGAGACCCAGTACTTC
len: 13; v_gene: TRBV12-3/TRBV12-4; j_gene: TRBJ2-7; d_gene: NA; abundance: few; CDR3aa: CASKGQGNYEQYF; CDR3nt: TGTGCCAGCAAGGGCCAGGGCAACTACGAGCAGTACTTC
len: 14; v_gene: TRBV20-1; j_gene: TRBJ1-6; d_gene: TRBD1; abundance: many; CDR3aa: CSASKDRVNSPLHF; CDR3nt: TGCAGTGCTTCCAAGGACAGGGTTAATTCACCCCTCCACTTT
len: 14; v_gene: TRBV20-1; j_gene: TRBJ1-2; d_gene: NA; abundance: many; CDR3aa: CSASSTAGSYGYTF; CDR3nt: TGCAGTGCTAGTTCCACGGCAGGGAGCTATGGCTACACCTTC
len: 16; v_gene: TRBV2; j_gene: TRBJ2-5; d_gene: TRBD2; abundance: many; CDR3aa: CASSGPLAGVQETQYF; CDR3nt: TGTGCCAGCAGTGGGCCCCTAGCGGGTGTCCAAGAGACCCAGTACTTC
len: 14; v_gene: TRBV7-9; j_gene: TRBJ2-7; d_gene: NA; abundance: once; CDR3aa: CASSPQVLSYEQYF; CDR3nt: TGTGCCAGCAGCCCCCAAGTCCTCTCCTACGAGCAGTACTTC
len: 15; v_gene: TRBV7-6; j_gene: TRBJ2-3; d_gene: TRBD1; abundance: few; CDR3aa: CASIPSGRGKDTQYF; CDR3nt: TGTGCCAGCATCCCATCGGGCAGGGGGAAGGATACGCAGTATTTT
len: 14; v_gene: TRBV29-1; j_gene: TRBJ2-2; d_gene: NA; abundance: NA; CDR3aa: CSVASRANTGELFF; CDR3nt: TGCAGCGTTGCTTCGCGAGCGAACACCGGGGAGCTGTTTTTT
len: 14; v_gene: TRBV20-1; j_gene: TRBJ2-1; d_gene: NA; abundance: few; CDR3aa: CSARVDTTYNEQFF; CDR3nt: TGCAGTGCTAGGGTGGACACAACCTACAATGAGCAGTTCTTC
len: 13; v_gene: TRBV20-1; j_gene: TRBJ1-5; d_gene: NA; abundance: many; CDR3aa: CSAGRTANQPQHF; CDR3nt: TGCAGTGCCGGAAGAACGGCCAATCAGCCCCAGCATTTT
len: 13; v_gene: TRBV6-1; j_gene: TRBJ2-7; d_gene: NA; abundance: NA; CDR3aa: CASSILQGAEQYF; CDR3nt: TGTGCCAGCAGTATCCTACAGGGAGCCGAGCAGTACTTC
len: 15; v_gene: TRBV4-1; j_gene: TRBJ2-1; d_gene: TRBD1; abundance: many; CDR3aa: CASSQGGDRGDEQFF; CDR3nt: TGCGCCAGCAGCCAAGGGGGGGACAGGGGAGATGAGCAGTTCTTC
len: 15; v_gene: TRBV3-1; j_gene: TRBJ2-7; d_gene: NA; abundance: NA; CDR3aa: CASSPYWDGAYEQYF; CDR3nt: TGTGCCAGCAGCCCTTACTGGGACGGCGCCTACGAGCAGTACTTC
len: 14; v_gene: TRBV5-1; j_gene: TRBJ2-3; d_gene: NA; abundance: few; CDR3aa: CASSGARKEDTQYF; CDR3nt: TGCGCCAGCAGCGGGGCACGGAAGGAAGATACGCAGTATTTT
len: 14; v_gene: TRBV12-3/TRBV12-4; j_gene: TRBJ2-2; d_gene: NA; abundance: NA; CDR3aa: CASSHRLTTGELFF; CDR3nt: TGTGCCAGCAGTCACCGACTGACCACCGGGGAGCTGTTTTTT
len: 12; v_gene: TRBV9; j_gene: TRBJ1-6; d_gene: NA; abundance: NA; CDR3aa: CASSAGGSPLHF; CDR3nt: TGTGCCAGCAGCGCGGGGGGCTCACCCCTCCACTTT
len: 15; v_gene: TRBV20-1; j_gene: TRBJ2-1; d_gene: TRBD2; abundance: few; CDR3aa: CSAWTSGKGLNEQFF; CDR3nt: TGCAGTGCGTGGACTAGCGGAAAAGGCCTCAATGAGCAGTTCTTC
len: 13; v_gene: TRBV24-1; j_gene: TRBJ2-7; d_gene: TRBD1; abundance: many; CDR3aa: CATSEGTAYEQYF; CDR3nt: TGTGCCACCAGTGAGGGGACAGCCTACGAGCAGTACTTC
len: 13; v_gene: TRBV20-1; j_gene: TRBJ2-7; d_gene: TRBD2; abundance: NA; CDR3aa: CSAGTSGAYEQYF; CDR3nt: TGCAGTGCTGGGACTAGCGGAGCCTACGAGCAGTACTTC
len: 16; v_gene: TRBV12-3/TRBV12-4; j_gene: TRBJ2-2; d_gene: TRBD1; abundance: NA; CDR3aa: CASRRGTGANTGELFF; CDR3nt: TGTGCCAGCAGAAGGGGGACAGGCGCGAACACCGGGGAGCTGTTTTTT
len: 15; v_gene: TRBV20-1; j_gene: TRBJ2-5; d_gene: TRBD2; abundance: NA; CDR3aa: CSARNGLAGQETQYF; CDR3nt: TGCAGTGCTAGAAATGGACTAGCGGGCCAAGAGACCCAGTACTTC
len: 15; v_gene: TRBV5-1; j_gene: TRBJ1-5; d_gene: TRBD1; abundance: many; CDR3aa: CASSTDRALDQPQHF; CDR3nt: TGCGCCAGCAGCACCGACAGGGCGTTGGATCAGCCCCAGCATTTT
len: 15; v_gene: TRBV6-1; j_gene: TRBJ1-1; d_gene: NA; abundance: NA; CDR3aa: CASSLEGGRFTEAFF; CDR3nt: TGTGCCAGCAGCCTCGAGGGGGGGAGGTTCACTGAAGCTTTCTTT
len: 17; v_gene: TRBV20-1; j_gene: TRBJ1-1; d_gene: TRBD1; abundance: NA; CDR3aa: CSARGTGRGQMNTEAFF; CDR3nt: TGCAGTGCTAGGGGGACCGGTAGGGGACAGATGAACACTGAAGCTTTCTTT
len: 16; v_gene: TRBV5-5; j_gene: TRBJ2-7; d_gene: TRBD1; abundance: few; CDR3aa: CASSPRDRGHTYEQYF; CDR3nt: TGTGCCAGCAGCCCGAGGGACAGGGGGCACACCTACGAGCAGTACTTC
len: 17; v_gene: TRBV5-1; j_gene: TRBJ2-1; d_gene: NA; abundance: NA; CDR3aa: CASSFRLAPNAGNEQFF; CDR3nt: TGCGCCAGCAGCTTTCGGCTAGCCCCCAACGCTGGGAATGAGCAGTTCTTC
len: 13; v_gene: TRBV20-1; j_gene: TRBJ2-7; d_gene: TRBD2; abundance: NA; CDR3aa: CSAGLSGGLGQYF; CDR3nt: TGCAGTGCAGGCCTTAGCGGGGGGCTGGGGCAGTACTTC
len: 16; v_gene: TRBV9; j_gene: TRBJ2-1; d_gene: TRBD1; abundance: NA; CDR3aa: CASSVNTGGSYNEQFF; CDR3nt: TGTGCCAGCAGCGTGAACACAGGGGGCTCCTACAATGAGCAGTTCTTC
len: 14; v_gene: TRBV12-3/TRBV12-4; j_gene: TRBJ2-6; d_gene: NA; abundance: NA; CDR3aa: CASGGSSGANVLTF; CDR3nt: TGTGCCAGCGGGGGGAGCTCTGGGGCCAACGTCCTGACTTTC
len: 13; v_gene: TRBV5-1; j_gene: TRBJ2-1; d_gene: TRBD1; abundance: many; CDR3aa: CASRAGGADEQFF; CDR3nt: TGCGCCAGCCGGGCAGGGGGCGCGGATGAGCAGTTCTTC
len: 13; v_gene: TRBV20-1; j_gene: TRBJ1-2; d_gene: TRBD1; abundance: many; CDR3aa: CSASDRGLGGYTF; CDR3nt: TGCAGTGCTTCGGACAGGGGGCTGGGTGGCTACACCTTC
len: 17; v_gene: TRBV12-3/TRBV12-4; j_gene: TRBJ1-2; d_gene: TRBD1; abundance: many; CDR3aa: CASSLAWGDRVTYGYTF; CDR3nt: TGTGCCAGCAGTTTAGCGTGGGGGGACAGAGTTACCTATGGCTACACCTTC
len: 11; v_gene: TRBV12-3/TRBV12-4; j_gene: TRBJ1-1; d_gene: NA; abundance: few; CDR3aa: CASSARGEAFF; CDR3nt: TGTGCCAGCAGTGCACGGGGTGAAGCTTTCTTT
len: 13; v_gene: TRBV20-1; j_gene: TRBJ2-3; d_gene: NA; abundance: NA; CDR3aa: CSASTDVTDTQYF; CDR3nt: TGCAGTGCTAGCACGGACGTCACAGATACGCAGTATTTT
len: 15; v_gene: TRBV5-6; j_gene: TRBJ2-2; d_gene: NA; abundance: many; CDR3aa: CASSFWTANTGELFF; CDR3nt: TGTGCCAGCAGCTTTTGGACAGCTAACACCGGGGAGCTGTTTTTT
len: 14; v_gene: TRBV6-1; j_gene: TRBJ1-2; d_gene: NA; abundance: once; CDR3aa: CASSPGGGFYGYTF; CDR3nt: TGTGCCAGCAGCCCGGGAGGGGGATTCTATGGCTACACCTTC
len: 14; v_gene: TRBV19; j_gene: TRBJ2-1; d_gene: TRBD2; abundance: few; CDR3aa: CASTRTSSYNEQFF; CDR3nt: TGTGCCAGTACCCGGACTAGCAGTTACAATGAGCAGTTCTTC
len: 11; v_gene: TRBV20-1; j_gene: TRBJ2-7; d_gene: NA; abundance: NA; CDR3aa: CSAFDRGEQYF; CDR3nt: TGCAGTGCTTTCGACCGGGGCGAGCAGTACTTC
len: 13; v_gene: TRBV29-1; j_gene: TRBJ2-2; d_gene: NA; abundance: few; CDR3aa: CSVSAGRSGELFF; CDR3nt: TGCAGCGTTTCGGCAGGGAGATCCGGGGAGCTGTTTTTT
len: 14; v_gene: TRBV12-3/TRBV12-4; j_gene: TRBJ1-3; d_gene: NA; abundance: many; CDR3aa: CASSDTGGGNTIYF; CDR3nt: TGTGCCAGCAGTGACACAGGAGGTGGAAACACCATATATTTT
len: 15; v_gene: TRBV11-1; j_gene: TRBJ2-7; d_gene: TRBD1; abundance: NA; CDR3aa: CASSQGQAVTYEQYF; CDR3nt: TGTGCCAGCAGCCAAGGACAGGCCGTTACCTACGAGCAGTACTTC
len: 15; v_gene: TRBV3-1; j_gene: TRBJ2-7; d_gene: NA; abundance: many; CDR3aa: CASSHFQRNFDEQYF; CDR3nt: TGTGCCAGCAGCCATTTCCAGAGAAACTTTGACGAGCAGTACTTC
len: 14; v_gene: TRBV20-1; j_gene: TRBJ1-2; d_gene: NA; abundance: few; CDR3aa: CSASRDGANYGYTF; CDR3nt: TGCAGTGCTAGTCGGGACGGAGCTAACTATGGCTACACCTTC
len: 19; v_gene: TRBV12-2; j_gene: TRBJ2-4; d_gene: NA; abundance: NA; CDR3aa: CASRLARRGQGAGKNIQYF; CDR3nt: TGTGCAAGTCGCTTAGCTCGACGGGGACAGGGGGCCGGCAAAAACATTCAGTACTTC